This TCR beta chain stems from a study of CD8 T cells in ankylosing spondylitis. Study-wide results and limits: Peripheral blood held disease-linked clones only at relatively low frequency, and these were CD8+. There was a TCR beta motif, made of roughly eight highly homologous variants, that appeared characteristic of ankylosing spondylitis blood.

This clonotype has a handful of counts. As yet, its antigen is unknown. From the 5' RACE reads, TCRdb called clonotypes with MiXCR, one entry per CDR3 protein. The repertoire holds fewer than 550,000 distinct CDR3 sequences, with about 5.2% as singletons. The CDR3 has 12 amino acids. In germline, CDR1 is LNHNV, CDR2 YYDKDF (reference sequence). V dropped 8 bases and J dropped 9 bases, with 13 bases sitting between them. The sequence was obtained from a male donor with ankylosing spondylitis. The specimen was blood, either unsorted or a sorted T cell fraction (not recorded which). V is TRBV15 and J is TRBJ2-2; D ambiguous. CDR3: CATSTASRELFF. CDR3 coding DNA: TGTGCCACCTCCACCGCGAGCCGGGAGCTGTTTTTT.